This TCR beta chain was documented in a study of T cell responses to AZD1222 COVID-19 vaccine. Trimming removed 5 bases from V and 1 base from J, with 12 bases in between. The CDR3 contains 14 residues. The germline gives CDR1 MNHEY, CDR2 SVGAGI. Using immunoSEQ multiplex PCR, the repertoire was profiled, and TCRdb retains in-frame clones only, with some absent. This sample carries 150,000 to 200,000 clones, approximately 90% of them seen once, and the ten largest clones take about 25%. To note about this clone: As yet, its antigen is unknown.

Study-level findings and limits: The number of AZD1222 recipients seropositive at baseline was only 5 to 7. A mostly white British donor set with more females was recruited, and clonal diversity was possibly underestimated.

The chain links TRBV6-5 to TRBJ2-7, with D hard to call. The source of this sequence is an adult who received the AZD1222 COVID-19 vaccine. The source was peripheral blood, collected 28 days after the second AZD1222 dose. The chain's CDR3 is CASSTDGLSYEQYF. In nucleotides, the CDR3 is TGTGCCAGCAGTACGGACGGCCTATCCTACGAGCAGTACTTC.